Shown below are 11 T cell receptor beta chains from a single sample sequenced in a study of preoperative IRX-2 immunotherapy in early breast cancer. The treatment here: preoperative locoregional IRX-2 cytokine immunotherapy. Assay: immunoSEQ multiplex PCR; the TCRdb copy retains only in-frame clones and omits some. This table has tens of thousands of clones, over 75% appearing once. Sample acquisition took place from a patient treated with IRX-2 immunotherapy. These receptors were obtained from a human donor with breast cancer.

The chain uses TRBV7-4 and TRBJ1-1; D gene ambiguous. Germline-derived CDR1 and CDR2 are SGHVT and SQSDAQ. The V end was cut by 1 base, the J end by 4 bases, with 7 bases between. The CDR3 has 13 amino acids. The CDR3 sequence: CASSLVIGTEAFF. The CDR3 DNA sequence: TGTGCCAGCAGCTTAGTGATTGGCACTGAAGCTTTCTTT.

The V gene is TRBV6-8, the J gene TRBJ2-1; D possibly corresponds to TRBD1 (6 bases). V lost 8 bases to trimming and J lost 4 bases, with 15 bases between them. This CDR3 comprises 14 residues. Germline V gene sequence: CDR1 MNHGY, CDR2 SAAAGT. In DNA, the CDR3 is TGTGCCAGCCAGGGTGGGGGCAGTTACAATGAGCAGTTCTTC. Translated: CASQGGGSYNEQFF.

The chain combines TRBV11-3 with TRBJ1-5; 9 bases match TRBD1. The CDR3 extends over 15 amino acids. Germline-derived CDR1 and CDR2 are SGHNT and YENEEA. The junction had 6 bases not matched to a gene; V was cut back by 5 bases and J by 4 bases. The CDR3 sequence is CASSPPGQGNQPQHF. CDR3 bases: TGTGCCAGCAGCCCCCCGGGACAGGGAAATCAGCCCCAGCATTTT.

The rearrangement joins TRBV7-1 to TRBJ2-2, with TRBD1 matching 9 bases. TRBV7-1 qualifies as an ORF whose function is uncertain. V dropped 8 bases and J dropped 5; count of bases not matched to a gene: 9. CDR3 length equals 15 residues. The CDR3 nucleotides read TGTGCCAGCGCGGGACAGGGAAGAGGAACCGGGGAGCTGTTTTTT. Translated, it gives CASAGQGRGTGELFF.

This chain joins TRBV11-3 and TRBJ2-1; 12 bases map to TRBD2. Trimming took 7 bases from V and 0 from J; bases not matched to a gene: 4. CDR1 and CDR2 (germline): SGHNT, YENEEA. The CDR3 is 16 amino acids. Here the CDR3 reads CASKTSGRNSYNEQFF. CDR3 DNA: TGTGCCAGCAAAACTAGCGGGAGGAACTCCTACAATGAGCAGTTCTTC.

The chain joins TRBV6-8 to TRBJ1-4; D remains unclear. This CDR3 contains 14 residues. Trimming removed 6 bases from V and 0 bases from J, with 8 bases in between. Germline CDR1 is MNHGY and CDR2 is SAAAGT. The CDR3 coding sequence is TGTGCCAGCAGCGGTCCCGCAACTAATGAAAAACTGTTTTTT. Translation gives CASSGPATNEKLFF.

The chain uses TRBV28 and TRBJ1-5; D gene unclear. V was clipped by 7 bases and J by 3 bases, with 13 bases between them. The germline V gene has CDR1 MDHEN and CDR2 SYDVKM. This CDR3 has 14 residues. In nucleotides, the CDR3 is TGTGCCAGCAAACCTTGGCAAGACAATCAGCCCCAGCATTTT. Encoded protein: CASKPWQDNQPQHF.

V and J are TRBV6-8 and TRBJ2-7; 8 nucleotides align to TRBD2. Germline V gives CDR1 MNHGY, CDR2 SAAAGT. V lost 0 bases to trimming and J lost 5 bases; unmatched junction nucleotides: 9. This CDR3 region has 16 residues. The CDR3 region has the DNA TGTGCCAGCAGTTACTCGTTTGGGACTAGGGGCCACGAGCAGTACTTC. Protein: CASSYSFGTRGHEQYF.

The rearrangement uses TRBV18 and TRBJ2-3; 12 bases are a match to TRBD2. The germline V gene encodes CDR1 KGHSH and CDR2 LQKENI. Trimming at V came to 3 bases and at J to 1 base, leaving 5 bases not matched to a gene. The CDR3 extends over 17 amino acids. CDR3 DNA sequence: TGTGCCAGCTCACCGATGGCTAGCGGGGGGGGCACAGATACGCAGTATTTT. Encoded protein: CASSPMASGGGTDTQYF.

V gene TRBV18 combines with J gene TRBJ2-2; D might be TRBD1 (6 bases). The CDR3 totals 16 residues. Germline CDR1 reads KGHSH; CDR2 reads LQKENI. The V gene lost 0 bases and the J gene lost 3 bases, with 11 bases spanning the gap. CDR3 in amino acids: CASSPPTGRDTGELFF. The CDR3 DNA reads TGTGCCAGCTCACCACCAACAGGGAGAGACACCGGGGAGCTGTTTTTT.

The rearrangement joins TRBV6-7 to TRBJ1-5, with D uncertain. TRBV6-7 belongs to the ORF category, with a function that is uncertain. This CDR3 comprises 11 residues. Trimming removed 8 bases at V and 5 bases at J, with 7 bases between. CDR3 bases: TGTGCCAGCGGGGTTTATCAGCCCCAGCATTTT. Translated, it gives CASGVYQPQHF.